Each of the 12 T cell receptor beta chains below was sequenced from the same sample in a study of Ad26.COV2.S vaccination and SARS-CoV-2 variants. As to treatment: around 19 received Ad26.COV2.S at low or high dose, single or two shots; about 5 received placebo; per-sample allocation not given. Specimen acquisition occurred on day 63 following the initial vaccine or placebo injection. Sequencing was performed with immunoSEQ multiplex PCR; in TCRdb, only in-frame clones are kept and a portion is missing. The sample carries about 480,000 clones, around nine tenths recorded once. The source was peripheral blood, collected in a trial of Ad26.COV2.S vaccine versus placebo. Every receptor here comes from a person aged 18-60 years who received the Ad26.COV2.S COVID-19 vaccine or a placebo.

The rearrangement links TRBV5-4 to TRBJ2-1, with D uncertain. This CDR3 has 14 residues. V was clipped by 9 bases and J by 0 bases, with 13 bases between them. In germline, CDR1 is SGHNT, CDR2 YYREEE (reference sequence). CDR3 residues: CATTLWASYNEQFF. CDR3 sequence (DNA): TGTGCCACCACCCTCTGGGCCTCCTACAATGAGCAGTTCTTC.

The chain employs TRBV28 and TRBJ2-7; D tentatively fits TRBD1 or TRBD2 (5 bases each). The CDR3 consists of 12 residues. The V gene's germline CDR1 is MDHEN and CDR2 SYDVKM. V was pared by 7 bases and J by 3 bases, with 10 bases between. This CDR3 is CASTGTRYEQYF. The CDR3 DNA sequence: TGTGCCAGCACGGGGACCCGCTACGAGCAGTACTTC. Full variable domain (outside the CDR3, taken from reference TRBV28 and TRBJ2-7): DVKVTQSSRYLVKRTGEKVFLECVQDMDHENMFWYRQDPGLGLRLIYFSYDVKMKEKGDIPEGYSVSREKKERFSLILESASTNQTSMYLCASTGTRYEQYFGPGTRLTVT.

The chain has TRBV7-3 and TRBJ1-1, with D perhaps TRBD1 (6 bases). The CDR3 spans 14 residues. V gave up 5 bases and J gave up 1 base, with 11 bases separating them. The germline V gene has CDR1 SGHTA and CDR2 FQGTGA. DNA for the CDR3: TGTGCCAGCAGCCCTTCGGACAGGAACACTGAAGCTTTCTTT. This codes for CASSPSDRNTEAFF.

This clone was detected once. The CDR3 is CASRTGDDYGYTF. The CDR3 region has the DNA TGTGCCAGCAGGACAGGGGACGATTATGGCTACACCTTC. The rearrangement uses TRBV2 and TRBJ1-2, with TRBD1 identical over 8 bases. This CDR3 region has 13 residues. V shed 6 bases, J shed 5 bases, and the junction held 5 bases outside the gene matches. Germline CDR1 SNHLY, CDR2 FYNNEI.

V gene TRBV3-1 (or the pseudogene TRBV3-2) combines with J gene TRBJ1-1; D may be TRBD1 (6 bases). Germline-derived CDR1 and CDR2 are LGHDT and YNNKEL (reference sequence). CDR3 length equals 14 residues. V was trimmed by 4 bases and J by 3 bases, leaving 12 bases between them. CDR3: CASSLRGRYTEAFF. CDR3 DNA sequence: TGTGCCAGCAGCCTCCGGGGGCGGTACACTGAAGCTTTCTTT.

V and J are TRBV4-2 and TRBJ2-6; D unclear. Trimming took 0 bases from V and 0 from J, leaving 9 bases between them. This CDR3 contains 17 residues. Germline CDR1 reads LGHNA; CDR2 reads YNFKEQ. The CDR3 protein is CASSQDETGSGANVLTF. CDR3 DNA sequence: TGTGCCAGCAGCCAAGATGAAACGGGCTCTGGGGCCAACGTCCTGACTTTC.

This chain links TRBV9 with TRBJ2-7; perhaps TRBD2 as D (6 bases). This CDR3 has 22 amino acids. Germline assignment: CDR1 SGDLS and CDR2 YYNGEE. Trimming cost V 3 bases and J 4 bases, with 38 bases left between them. This CDR3 is CASSEPGRKASSAPLDLYEQYF. In DNA, the CDR3 is TGTGCCAGCAGCGAGCCAGGGAGGAAGGCGTCTAGCGCGCCTTTGGATCTTTACGAGCAGTACTTC.

The CDR3 nucleotides are TGTGCCAGCAGCCACCAAAACACCGGGGAGCTGTTTTTT. Translation: CASSHQNTGELFF. The chain joins TRBV11-3 to TRBJ2-2; D is uncertain. The V end was cut by 5 bases, the J end by 2 bases, with 6 bases between. Germline V gene lookup returns CDR1 SGHNT and CDR2 YENEEA. The CDR3 runs to 13 residues.

The V and J genes are TRBV28 and TRBJ1-6; the D is unclear. Germline values: CDR1 MDHEN, CDR2 SYDVKM. The length of the CDR3 is 15 residues. The ends were cut back, 1 base at V and 10 bases at J, with 14 bases in the middle. In nucleotides, the CDR3 is TGTGCCAGCAGTTTATTGGGCAGCACGGAGTCACCCCTCCACTTT. Encoded protein: CASSLLGSTESPLHF.

The chain couples TRBV27 to TRBJ2-7, with a weak D call TRBD2 (5 bases). The ends were cut back, 3 bases at V and 2 bases at J, with 14 bases in the middle. From germline, CDR1 is MNHEY and CDR2 SMNVEV (reference sequence). The CDR3 length is 15 residues. The CDR3 DNA sequence: TGTGCCAGCAGTTTGGACGCAAGCGGAGCCTACGAGCAGTACTTC. This codes for CASSLDASGAYEQYF.

For the CDR3, the DNA is TGTGCCAGCAGTTATTACCCACAGGGGGCGCGTGGCTACACCTTC. This gives the protein CASSYYPQGARGYTF. This chain uses TRBV6-2 or TRBV6-3 with TRBJ1-2; TRBD1 matches at 9 bases. The CDR3 runs 15 residues. Germline V gives CDR1 MNHEY, CDR2 SVGEGT. J lost 7 bases, V lost 3 bases, and 9 bases had no gene match.

The V call is TRBV28, the J call TRBJ2-7; D is perhaps TRBD1 or TRBD2 (5 bases each). Germline CDR1 is MDHEN and CDR2 is SYDVKM. V dropped 7 bases and J dropped 0 bases, with 16 bases sitting between them. The CDR3 runs to 15 residues. For the CDR3, the DNA is TGTGCCAGCACCCCGGCGGTGGGGACCTCCTACGAGCAGTACTTC. It codes for CASTPAVGTSYEQYF.